This T cell receptor (beta chain) was sequenced in a study of blood T cells in healthy people across ages. Turning to the study itself: Capture by template switching was about one barcoded beta molecule per two T cells.

The second PCR ran roughly 6 to 11 cycles with a sample-barcoded 5' primer and J-beta primers. A tag from a template-switch adaptor with 12 random nucleotides marked each cDNA molecule. TCRdb re-derived calls from the 5' RACE reads in MiXCR, one entry per CDR3 protein. The data hold about 1,500,000 distinct CDR3 sequences, with 28% observed a single time. Sequencing was performed on blood. This TCR derives from a young woman in good health.

The CDR3 nucleotides read TGTGCCACCAGTGATCCCCGGACAACAAGCACAGATACGCAGTATTTT. Its protein product is CATSDPRTTSTDTQYF. The rearrangement joins TRBV24-1 to TRBJ2-3; tentatively, D is TRBD1 (5 bases). Germline loops: CDR1 KGHDR, CDR2 SFDVKD. V was shortened by 3 bases and J by 0 bases, with 12 bases between the two germline ends. The CDR3 covers 16 residues.